The subject of this entry is one T cell receptor (beta chain). What it binds is not known. These data are taken from a study of neoadjuvant nivolumab and ipilimumab in lung cancer. Study information: The combination arm added day-1 ipilimumab 1 mg/kg to nivolumab 3 mg/kg on days 1, 15, 29.

Profiled with immunoSEQ multiplex PCR; TCRdb holds only in-frame clones, not every one. The data contain approximately 19,000 clones, about 89% of them singletons. General observations from the study: Compared with tumor-adjacent uninvolved lung, resected tumors showed greater richness and clonality. Higher pretherapy blood TCR richness went with higher resected-tumor richness. A small number of samples were TCR sequenced.

Germline V gives CDR1 LGHNA, CDR2 YSLEER. CDR3 size: 16 residues. The ends were cut back, 4 bases at V and 1 base at J, with 17 bases in the middle. This sample comprised peripheral blood, obtained before neoadjuvant nivolumab, alone or with ipilimumab. The sequence was obtained from an adult with non-small cell lung cancer. The chain couples TRBV4-3 to TRBJ2-7; no definite D call. The DNA for the CDR3 is TGCGCCAGCAGCCCGACCGGAGCAGACCAATCCTACGAGCAGTACTTC. Its translation: CASSPTGADQSYEQYF.